Listed below are T cell receptor beta chains from one sample, sequenced in a study of blood T cell repertoires in COVID-19. TCRdb's copy holds only in-frame clones and misses some; the assay was immunoSEQ multiplex PCR. The table has roughly 210,000 clones, 84% seen once. Material: peripheral blood. Source of these receptors: a woman aged 80 or over with COVID-19, enrolled during active disease. Each CDR3 is given with its conserved first and last residue. D genes are given only for firm matches. Only part of the rows carry a size: once, few, many, or a class if the clone is expanded.

.,TRBJ2-7,TRBD1,TRBV7-2,TGTGCCAGTGGCCGGGAGGGGACAGGGGGCTACGAGCAGTACTTC,CASGREGTGGYEQYF
.,TRBJ1-2,.,TRBV3-1/TRBV3-2,TGTGCCAGCAGCGTACAGGGAGCGGGCTACACCTTC,CASSVQGAGYTF
.,TRBJ1-2,.,TRBV19,TGTGCCAGTAGTACAAACGGGAGGGTAATCGGCTACACCTTC,CASSTNGRVIGYTF
.,TRBJ2-3,TRBD1,TRBV19,TGTGCCAGTAGTATAGGTACAGGGGCTAGCACAGATACGCAGTATTTT,CASSIGTGASTDTQYF
.,TRBJ2-2,TRBD2,TRBV7-3,TGTGCCAGCAGCTCCGGGACTAGCGGGGGCGGGGAGCTGTTTTTT,CASSSGTSGGGELFF
few,TRBJ1-2,.,TRBV28,TGTGCCAGCACCACCCAGGGCTATGGCTACACCTTC,CASTTQGYGYTF
few,TRBJ2-1,TRBD1,TRBV5-1,TGCGCCAGCACGCCTGGGGACAGGGATAACAATGAGCAGTTCTTC,CASTPGDRDNNEQFF
.,TRBJ2-2,TRBD1,TRBV24-1,TGTGCCACCAGTGATACTAGACAGGGCCCCACCGGGGAGCTGTTTTTT,CATSDTRQGPTGELFF
.,TRBJ2-3,.,TRBV5-4,TGTGCCAGCTCTTCGACAGATACGCAGTATTTT,CASSSTDTQYF
.,TRBJ2-6,TRBD1,TRBV5-5,TGTGCCAGCAGCCCGGCAGGGACAGCTAGGGCCAACGTCCTGACTTTC,CASSPAGTARANVLTF
.,TRBJ1-4,.,TRBV11-3,TGTGCCAGCAGCCCCGCCGCAGCAACTAATGAAAAACTGTTTTTT,CASSPAAATNEKLFF
.,TRBJ1-6,TRBD1,TRBV6-5,TGTGCCAGCAGGCCTGACAGGGCCAATTCACCCCTCCACTTT,CASRPDRANSPLHF
.,TRBJ1-4,.,TRBV28,TGTGCCAGTAGAGAGCCCTCAATGAGTGAAAAACTGTTTTTT,CASREPSMSEKLFF
.,TRBJ2-6,.,TRBV3-1/TRBV3-2,TGTGCCAGCAATACTGGGGCCAACGTCCTGACTTTC,CASNTGANVLTF
.,TRBJ2-1,TRBD2,TRBV6-5,TGTGCCAGCAGTTACGGGCGGGGGGTTGAGCAGTTCTTC,CASSYGRGVEQFF
.,TRBJ1-5,.,TRBV19,TGTGCCAGTTCCATGCAGGTGGGTCAGCCCCAGCATTTT,CASSMQVGQPQHF
once,TRBJ2-7,TRBD1,TRBV20-1,TGCAGTGCTAGTTCAGAGGGACAGGGGACCTACGAGCAGTACTTC,CSASSEGQGTYEQYF
once,TRBJ1-6,.,TRBV7-2,TGTGCCAGCAGCTTGAACCTCGAGGCTTCACCCCTCCACTTT,CASSLNLEASPLHF
.,TRBJ2-3,.,TRBV5-4,TGTGCCAGCAGCCCCGCCCCAGACAGATCCCCCACAGATACGCAGTATTTT,CASSPAPDRSPTDTQYF
.,TRBJ2-3,.,TRBV6-5,TGTGCCAGCAGAGTCGGGGGAGGTGGCACAGATACGCAGTATTTT,CASRVGGGGTDTQYF
.,TRBJ2-7,TRBD1,TRBV5-1,TGCGCCAGCAGCTTGGAGGGGACAGCAGCCTACGAGCAGTACTTC,CASSLEGTAAYEQYF
.,TRBJ1-2,.,TRBV3-1/TRBV3-2,TGTGCCAGCAGCCCGGACATGGGCTATGGCTACACCTTC,CASSPDMGYGYTF
.,TRBJ2-7,TRBD2,TRBV30,TGTGCCTGGAGTATAGCGGGGCCGTTCTACGAGCAGTACTTC,CAWSIAGPFYEQYF
.,TRBJ1-2,.,TRBV19,TGTGCCAGTAGACCAACAGGGAGCGATGGCTACACCTTC,CASRPTGSDGYTF
.,TRBJ2-2,TRBD2,TRBV5-6,TGTGCCAGCAGCGGTAGCGGGGGGGCCACCGGGGAGCTGTTTTTT,CASSGSGGATGELFF
.,TRBJ1-4,.,TRBV6-6,TGTGCCAGCAGTTCAAGCGGGGGCCTCCTTAATGAAAAACTGTTTTTT,CASSSSGGLLNEKLFF
.,TRBJ2-3,.,TRBV9,TGTGCCAGCAGCGTAGTTAGCGGCGCTAGCACAGATACGCAGTATTTT,CASSVVSGASTDTQYF
.,TRBJ1-4,.,TRBV5-1,TGCGCCAGCAGCATTGGCCTCCAGGGGAAACTGTTTTTT,CASSIGLQGKLFF
once,TRBJ1-5,TRBD1,TRBV6-5,TGTGCCAGCAGCCCGACAGGGAGTAGCAATCAGCCCCAGCATTTT,CASSPTGSSNQPQHF
.,TRBJ1-5,TRBD1,TRBV11-2,TGTGCCAGCAGCCCGGGACAGGGGAACCCAAATAGCAATCAGCCCCAGCATTTT,CASSPGQGNPNSNQPQHF
once,TRBJ2-3,TRBD2,TRBV7-6,TGTGCCAGCACCCTTAGCGGGTTACCCACAGATACGCAGTATTTT,CASTLSGLPTDTQYF
.,TRBJ2-3,.,TRBV7-2,TGTGCCAGCAGCTTGGGGCTTGGGACAGATACGCAGTATTTT,CASSLGLGTDTQYF
.,TRBJ2-2,.,TRBV12-3/TRBV12-4,TGTGCCAGCAGTTTAGCAGAGGTGCTGTTTTTT,CASSLAEVLFF
.,TRBJ1-3,.,TRBV19,TGTGCCAGTAGTATCGGAGAGAGCTCTGGAAACACCATATATTTT,CASSIGESSGNTIYF
.,TRBJ1-1,TRBD1,TRBV10-3,TGTGCCATCAGTCGACAGGGGAACACTGAAGCTTTCTTT,CAISRQGNTEAFF
.,TRBJ2-3,TRBD2,TRBV7-8,TGTGCCAGCAGCTCTCTAGCGGGGACAGATACGCAGTATTTT,CASSSLAGTDTQYF
.,TRBJ1-3,.,TRBV3-1/TRBV3-2,TGTGCCAGCAGCCTGACAGGCCCGAGCTCTGGAAACACCATATATTTT,CASSLTGPSSGNTIYF
.,TRBJ1-4,.,TRBV4-2,TGTGCCAGCAGCCAAGATCCAGGGACTGGATGGGAAAAACTGTTTTTT,CASSQDPGTGWEKLFF
.,TRBJ2-3,TRBD2,TRBV5-1,TGCGCCAGCACGGGACTAGCTGGGACAGATACGCAGTATTTT,CASTGLAGTDTQYF
.,TRBJ2-3,.,TRBV6-6,TGTGCCAGCAGTTACTCGAAACTTCGCACAGATACGCAGTATTTT,CASSYSKLRTDTQYF